The 3 T cell receptor beta chains presented below share a single source sample, sequenced in a study of blood T cells in healthy people across ages. Together with a sample-barcoded 5' primer, a J-beta primer mix was included in a second PCR lasting about 7 to 12 cycles. In TCRdb, the 5' RACE reads were re-called with MiXCR into one record per CDR3 protein. Of 800,000 or so distinct CDR3 sequences in the sample, about 47% were seen once. The sequencing input was blood. Receptors were obtained from an older man in good health.

This clonotype was counted between two and nine times. This chain links TRBV11-3 with TRBJ2-3; 9 nucleotides align to TRBD1. The CDR3 covers 17 residues. The V segment lost 3 bases and the J segment 3 bases; nucleotides outside the gene matches: 10. Germline V gene data show CDR1 as SGHNT and CDR2 as YENEEA. CDR3 residues: CASSFRGTGRGTDTQYF. CDR3 sequence (DNA): TGTGCCAGCAGCTTTCGCGGGACAGGGAGAGGGACAGATACGCAGTATTTT.

The CDR3 loop reads CASSSSGGTSSYEQYF. CDR3 in DNA: TGTGCCAGCAGCTCCAGTGGTGGGACAAGCTCCTACGAGCAGTACTTC. The gene calls are TRBV7-9 and TRBJ2-7, with D possibly TRBD1 on 6 matching bases. The germline V gene encodes CDR1 SEHNR and CDR2 FQNEAQ (reference sequence). Trimming took 4 bases from V and 0 from J, leaving 16 bases between them. The CDR3 has 16 residues.

This clonotype is a singleton in its sample. The chain employs TRBV10-3 and TRBJ2-5; 7 bases fit TRBD2. CDR1 is ENHRY and CDR2 is SYGVKD in the germline V gene. This CDR3 contains 13 residues. V dropped 6 bases and J dropped 13; count of bases not matched to a gene: 14. The CDR3 protein is CAIRRGEAYERYF. CDR3 bases: TGTGCCATCAGACGGGGGGAAGCCTACGAGCGGTACTTC.